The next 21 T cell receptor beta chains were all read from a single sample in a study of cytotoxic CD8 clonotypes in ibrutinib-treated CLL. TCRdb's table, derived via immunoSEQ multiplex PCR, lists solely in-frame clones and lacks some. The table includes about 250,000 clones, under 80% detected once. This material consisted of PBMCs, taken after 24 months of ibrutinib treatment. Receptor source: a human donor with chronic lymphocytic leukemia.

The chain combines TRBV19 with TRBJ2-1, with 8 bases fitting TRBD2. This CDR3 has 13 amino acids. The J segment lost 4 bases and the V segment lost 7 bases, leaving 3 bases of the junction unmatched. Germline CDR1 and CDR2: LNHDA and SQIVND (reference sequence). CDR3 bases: TGTGCCAGTACCACTAGCGGTTACAATGAGCAGTTCTTC. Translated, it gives CASTTSGYNEQFF.

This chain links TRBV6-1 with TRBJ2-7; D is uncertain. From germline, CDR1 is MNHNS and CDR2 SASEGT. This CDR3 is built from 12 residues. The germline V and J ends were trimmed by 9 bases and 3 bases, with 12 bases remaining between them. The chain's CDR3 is CASLSYYYEQYF. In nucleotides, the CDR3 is TGTGCCAGTTTGTCCTACTACTACGAGCAGTACTTC.

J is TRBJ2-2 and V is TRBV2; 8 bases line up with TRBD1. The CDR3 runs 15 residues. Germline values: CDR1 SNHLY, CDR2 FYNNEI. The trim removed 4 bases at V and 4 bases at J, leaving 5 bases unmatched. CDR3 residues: CASSGTGRSTGELFF. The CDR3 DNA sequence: TGTGCCAGCAGTGGGACAGGGAGAAGCACCGGGGAGCTGTTTTTT.

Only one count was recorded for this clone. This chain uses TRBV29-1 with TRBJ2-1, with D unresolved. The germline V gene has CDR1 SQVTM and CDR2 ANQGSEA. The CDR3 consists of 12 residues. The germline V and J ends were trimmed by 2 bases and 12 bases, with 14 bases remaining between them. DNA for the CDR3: TGCAGCGTTGAAAGGTATGGGTCTCGGCAGTTCTTC. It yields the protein CSVERYGSRQFF.

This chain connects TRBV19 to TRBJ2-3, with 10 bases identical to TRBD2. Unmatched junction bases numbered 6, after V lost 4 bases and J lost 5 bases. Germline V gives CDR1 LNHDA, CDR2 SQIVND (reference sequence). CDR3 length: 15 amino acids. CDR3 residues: CASSTSGRALDTQYF. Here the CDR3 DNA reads TGTGCCAGTAGTACCAGCGGGAGGGCCCTAGATACGCAGTATTTT.

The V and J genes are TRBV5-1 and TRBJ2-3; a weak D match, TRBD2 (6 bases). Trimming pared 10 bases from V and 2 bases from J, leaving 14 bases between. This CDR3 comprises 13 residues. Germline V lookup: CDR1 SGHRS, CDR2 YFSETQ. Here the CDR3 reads CASTSGDTDTQYF. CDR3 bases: TGCGCCTCCACTTCGGGGGACACAGATACGCAGTATTTT.

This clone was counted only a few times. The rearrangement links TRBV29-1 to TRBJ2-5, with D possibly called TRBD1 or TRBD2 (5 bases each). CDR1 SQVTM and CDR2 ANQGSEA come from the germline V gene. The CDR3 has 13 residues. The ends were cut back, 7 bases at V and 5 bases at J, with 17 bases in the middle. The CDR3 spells CSAPLRGDETQYF. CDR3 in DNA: TGCAGCGCCCCTCTCCGGGGCGACGAGACCCAGTACTTC.

For the CDR3, the DNA is TGTGCCTGGAGTCGACCGCCGGGTAAAGAGACCCAGTACTTC. Translated: CAWSRPPGKETQYF. The rearrangement joins TRBV30 to TRBJ2-5; D uncertain. V was shortened by 2 bases and J by 3 bases, with 13 bases between the two germline ends. Looked up from germline, CDR1 is GTSNPN and CDR2 is SVGIG (reference sequence). This CDR3 is built from 14 residues.

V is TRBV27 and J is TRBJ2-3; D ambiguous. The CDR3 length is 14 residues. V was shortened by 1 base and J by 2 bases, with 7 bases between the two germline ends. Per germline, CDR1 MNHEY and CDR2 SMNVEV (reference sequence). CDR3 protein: CASSLYRNTDTQYF. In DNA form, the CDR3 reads TGTGCCAGCAGTTTATATAGGAACACAGATACGCAGTATTTT.

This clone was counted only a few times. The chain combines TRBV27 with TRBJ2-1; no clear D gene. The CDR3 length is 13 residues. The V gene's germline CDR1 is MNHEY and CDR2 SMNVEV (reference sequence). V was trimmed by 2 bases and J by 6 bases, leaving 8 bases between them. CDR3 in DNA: TGTGCCAGCAGTTTACCCTCGGCCAATGAGCAGTTCTTC. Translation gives CASSLPSANEQFF.

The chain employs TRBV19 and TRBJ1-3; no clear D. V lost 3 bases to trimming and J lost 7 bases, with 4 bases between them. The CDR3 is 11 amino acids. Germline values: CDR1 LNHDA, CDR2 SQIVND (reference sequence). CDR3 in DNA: TGTGCCAGTAGTATTTTGAACACCATATATTTT. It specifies CASSILNTIYF.

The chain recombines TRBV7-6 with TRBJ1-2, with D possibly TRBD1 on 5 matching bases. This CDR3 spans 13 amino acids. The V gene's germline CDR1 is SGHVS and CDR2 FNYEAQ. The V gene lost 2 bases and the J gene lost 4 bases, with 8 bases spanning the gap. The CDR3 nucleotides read TGTGCCAGCAGCTTACAGGGTACCTATGGCTACACCTTC. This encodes CASSLQGTYGYTF.

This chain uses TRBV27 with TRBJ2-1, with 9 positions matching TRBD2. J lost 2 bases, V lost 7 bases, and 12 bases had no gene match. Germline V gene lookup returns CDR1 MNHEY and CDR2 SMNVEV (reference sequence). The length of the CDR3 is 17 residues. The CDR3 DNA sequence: TGTGCCAGCACCGTGGGTAGCGGGAGATTGACCTACAATGAGCAGTTCTTC. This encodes CASTVGSGRLTYNEQFF.

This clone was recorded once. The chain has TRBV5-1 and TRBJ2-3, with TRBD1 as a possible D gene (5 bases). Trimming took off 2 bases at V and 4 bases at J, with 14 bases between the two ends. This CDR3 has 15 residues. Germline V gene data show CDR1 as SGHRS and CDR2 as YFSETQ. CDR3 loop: CASSFQGTPSDTQYF. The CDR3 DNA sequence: TGCGCCAGCAGCTTCCAGGGAACCCCGTCAGATACGCAGTATTTT.

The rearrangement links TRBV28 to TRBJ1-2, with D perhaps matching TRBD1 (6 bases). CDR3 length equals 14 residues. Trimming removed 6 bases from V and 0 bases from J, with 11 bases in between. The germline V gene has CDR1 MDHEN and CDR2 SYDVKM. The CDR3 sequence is CASSPQGTNYGYTF. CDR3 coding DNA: TGTGCCAGCAGCCCTCAGGGGACTAACTATGGCTACACCTTC.

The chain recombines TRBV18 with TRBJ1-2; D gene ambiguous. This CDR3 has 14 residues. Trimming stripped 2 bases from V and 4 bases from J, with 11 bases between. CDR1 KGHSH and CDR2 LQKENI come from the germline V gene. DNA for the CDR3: TGTGCCAGCTCACCAGAGGGAATCGGCTATGGCTACACCTTC. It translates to CASSPEGIGYGYTF.

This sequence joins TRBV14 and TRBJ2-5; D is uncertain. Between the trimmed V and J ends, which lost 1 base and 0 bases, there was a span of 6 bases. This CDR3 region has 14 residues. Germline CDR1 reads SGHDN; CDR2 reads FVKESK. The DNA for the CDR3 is TGTGCCAGCAGCCAAGGCAGGTACCAAGAGACCCAGTACTTC. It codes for CASSQGRYQETQYF. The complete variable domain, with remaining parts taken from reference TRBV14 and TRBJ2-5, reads EAGVTQFPSHSVIEKGQTVTLRCDPISGHDNLYWYRRVMGKEIKFLLHFVKESKQDESGMPNNRFLAERTGGTYSTLKVQPAELEDSGVYFCASSQGRYQETQYFGPGTRLLVL.

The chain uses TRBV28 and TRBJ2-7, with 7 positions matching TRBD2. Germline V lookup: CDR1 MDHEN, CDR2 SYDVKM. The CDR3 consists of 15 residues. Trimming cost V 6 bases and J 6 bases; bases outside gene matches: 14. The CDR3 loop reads CASSETSAGKFEQYF. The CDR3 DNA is TGTGCCAGCAGCGAAACTAGCGCGGGGAAGTTCGAGCAGTACTTC.

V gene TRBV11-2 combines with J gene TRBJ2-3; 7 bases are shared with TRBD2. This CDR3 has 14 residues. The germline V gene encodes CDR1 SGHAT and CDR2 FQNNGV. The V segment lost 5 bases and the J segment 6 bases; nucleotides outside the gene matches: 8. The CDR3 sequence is CASSAGLPRDTQYF. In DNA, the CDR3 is TGTGCCAGCAGCGCGGGACTACCGCGGGATACGCAGTATTTT. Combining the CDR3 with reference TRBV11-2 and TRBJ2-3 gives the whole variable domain EAGVAQSPRYKIIEKRQSVAFWCNPISGHATLYWYQQILGQGPKLLIQFQNNGVVDDSQLPKDRFSAERLKGVDSTLKIQPAKLEDSAVYLCASSAGLPRDTQYFGPGTRLTVL.

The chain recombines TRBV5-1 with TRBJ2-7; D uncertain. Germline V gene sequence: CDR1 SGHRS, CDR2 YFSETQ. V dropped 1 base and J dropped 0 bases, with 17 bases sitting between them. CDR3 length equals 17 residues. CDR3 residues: CASSLQRRDWSSYEQYF. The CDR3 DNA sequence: TGCGCCAGCAGCTTGCAGCGCCGCGATTGGAGCTCCTACGAGCAGTACTTC.

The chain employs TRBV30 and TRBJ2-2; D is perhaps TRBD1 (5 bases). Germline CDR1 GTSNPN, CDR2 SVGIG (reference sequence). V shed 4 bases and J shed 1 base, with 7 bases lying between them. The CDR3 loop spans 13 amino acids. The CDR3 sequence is CAWKTENTGELFF. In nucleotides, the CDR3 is TGTGCCTGGAAGACAGAGAACACCGGGGAGCTGTTTTTT. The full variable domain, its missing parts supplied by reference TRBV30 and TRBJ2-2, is SQTIHQWPATLVQPVGSPLSLECTVEGTSNPNLYWYRQAAGRGLQLLFYSVGIGQISSEVPQNLSASRPQDRQFILSSKKLLLSDSGFYLCAWKTENTGELFFGEGSRLTVL.